This TCR beta chain was sequenced in a study of OX40 agonist ivuxolimab in advanced cancers. On this clone: The antigen is not known.

The table came from immunoSEQ multiplex PCR; TCRdb's copy has only in-frame clones and leaves some out. Seen here are around 74,000 clones, about nine tenths observed once, and the top ten hold roughly 9.6%. General study results and limits: Some patients without response likewise showed low normalized clonal expansion. Antigens targeted by the expanded peripheral T cells were not determined.

The CDR3 consists of 14 residues. Per germline, CDR1 MNHEY and CDR2 SMNVEV (reference sequence). V lost 7 bases and J lost 7; bases outside the gene matches: 12. This specimen was CD4+ or CD8+ T cells sorted from blood, taken in a trial of the OX40 agonist ivuxolimab. V gene TRBV27 combines with J gene TRBJ2-5; TRBD1 matches at 7 bases. This TCR came from an adult with an advanced solid tumor such as melanoma, head and neck, liver or kidney cancer. CDR3 sequence (DNA): TGTGCCAGCAACTCAGTAGGGGGCGCGGCGACCCAGTACTTC. It encodes CASNSVGGAATQYF.